The source of this T cell receptor beta chain is a study of CXCR3-negative and CXCR3-positive naive CD8 T cells. Remarks on this clonotype: Its target is unknown.

Researchers prepared the TRB cDNA libraries using 5' RACE with UMI labels. TCRdb re-called the 5' RACE reads and shows each CDR3 protein once, DNA omitted. This sample's table reports about 60,000 distinct CDR3 sequences. Findings and limits, study-wide: CXCR3-positive naive cells had more hydrophobic TRB CDR3s than CXCR3-negative naive cells. The majority of assays used fresh PBMCs, and CXCR3 expression partially decreased after cryopreservation. TCR strength was inferred from TRB CDR3 properties, while surface CD5 was comparable between naive subsets.

Germline V lookup: CDR1 SGHVS, CDR2 FQNEAQ. This CDR3 has 16 residues. This chain links TRBV7-8 with TRBJ2-1; as DNA is missing, the TRBD1 call by TCRdb cannot be tested. The sequencing input was naive CXCR3+ CD8+ T cells from blood. The subset here: CD45RO-CCR7+CD27+CD95- naive CD8+ T cells expressing CXCR3 (TNR3+). The TCR was taken from a human donor in good health. Some clones in this sample may be carry-over from other donors' samples. The CDR3 spells CASSLPLAGVYNEQFF.